This note documents a single T cell receptor (beta chain) sequence. Its target antigen remains unknown. These data are taken from a study of CXCR3-negative and CXCR3-positive naive CD8 T cells (dated by TCRdb to about 2019). Looking at the study overall: In total, roughly 130 million TRB reads were obtained, corresponding to roughly 1.5 +/- 0.3 million reads per library. Diversity and physicochemical repertoire analyses were performed on about 12 donors pooled from two independent experiments. The TRBV-TRBJ cluster analysis covered naive subsets from about 5 donors and memory cells from 3 donors. Results and caveats for the whole study, not just this receptor: Because surface CD5, which is linked to self-reactivity in mice, was comparable between the naive subsets, TCR interaction strength was also inferred from TRB CDR3 physicochemical properties. Within the same donor, TRBV-TRBJ usage looked similar between naive CXCR3-negative and CXCR3-positive cells, but memory cells had distinct patterns. Both naive subsets had comparably high repertoire diversity, while memory CD8+ T cells had much lower repertoire diversity. Freshly isolated PBMCs were used for most assays because CXCR3 expression partially decreased after cryopreservation. Compared with CXCR3-negative naive cells, CXCR3-positive naive cells had TRB CDR3s with higher hydrophobicity (lower Kidera factor 4), lower energy, and higher strength and volume indices.

For sequencing, a NextSeq 550 was employed. The Human TCR Profiling Kit (MiLaboratory) was used to prepare UMI-labeled 5' RACE TRB cDNA libraries. cDNA synthesis used the entire amount of extracted RNA, and PCR amplification then used the entire amount of cDNA produced. Libraries were prepared in parallel using an identical number of PCR cycles. As for the original processing: About 50,000 +/- 10,000 unique UMI-labeled TRB cDNA molecules per library were extracted with MIGEC and MiXCR, with at least two reads per UMI required. On average, approximately 40,000 +/- 10,000 functional in-frame TRB CDR3 nucleotide clonotypes lacking stop codons were found per library. After downsampling to 5000 UMI-labeled TRB molecules per sample, diversity metrics, including normalized Shannon-Wiener and Chao1, were computed in VDJtools. Clonotype-size-weighted physicochemical properties of the central five CDR3 residues (interaction energy, strength, volume and Kidera factor 4) were computed in VDJtools. TCRdb reprocessed the reads; each CDR3 protein sequence makes one entry, and DNA is unavailable. For this entry, the V and J calls and clone size follow TCRdb and not the study's own pipeline. The table for this sample lists 130,000 to 150,000 distinct CDR3 sequences. In total, the top ten clones hold roughly 0.27% of the sample.

For each CD8+ T cell subset, flow sorting was done in triplicate, and 300,000 to 350,000 cells per subset went directly into RLT lysis buffer. To exclude memory contaminants, naive CD8+ T cells were stringently defined as CD45RO-CCR7+CD27+CD95-. Peripheral blood mononuclear cells were isolated from buffy coats by standard density gradient centrifugation. Naive CXCR3-negative and CXCR3-positive CD8+ T cells were flow-sorted using a FACSAria III. An RNeasy Mini Kit was used to extract total RNA from the sorted cells. The CDR3, from cysteine to phenylalanine, totals 14 residues. No DNA is listed. The chain employs TRBV12-3 or TRBV12-4 and TRBJ1-2. Material: naive CXCR3+ CD8+ T cells from blood. Explained via the paper, the cell subset or site label denotes: CD45RO-CCR7+CD27+CD95- naive CD8+ T cells expressing CXCR3 (TNR3+). The receptor comes from a human donor in good health. Some clones in this sample may be carry-over from other donors' samples. The CDR3 corresponds to CASSLEGANYGYTF.